The following is a T cell receptor beta chain sequence with its context. One end of the junction fails to match germline, which may point to a read error. The sample is drawn from a study of technical replicates of blood from several donors. Repertoires were generated with immunoSEQ multiplex PCR, while TCRdb's copy carries only in-frame clones and drops some. The repertoire holds 80,000 to 95,000 clones, with around 94% as singletons. The germline CDR1 and CDR2 sequences are SSHAT and FNYEAQ (reference sequence). CDR3 length equals 13 residues. V usage is TRBV7-7 and J usage is TRBJ1-5; 7 nucleotides line up with TRBD1. The sequence came from a human donor in good health. The sample was T cells isolated from PBMCs. The CDR3 DNA reads as TGTGCTAGCAGCCGCGGGACAGATCAGCCCCAGCATTTT. This encodes CASSRGTDQPQHF.